This TCR beta chain was documented in a study of T cell repertoires in cytomegalovirus infection. For the study at large: Indications of both CMV infection and matching HLA type were provided by public TCR beta signatures.

This clonotype occurred a few times. Its antigen is currently unknown. The germline V gene has CDR1 KGHSH and CDR2 LQKENI. The V gene end was trimmed by 3 bases and the J gene end by 4 bases; junction bases not matched to a gene: 11. This CDR3 comprises 18 residues. Overall study findings and caveats: Using cumulative public TCR beta family frequency, the authors identified those who carried CMV together with the relevant HLA. HLA-C-restricted CMV-specific TCR beta clonotypes were dominant in the ex vivo response.

TCRdb reanalysed the reads using MiXCR and keeps one entry per CDR3 protein. This sample has about 360,000 distinct CDR3 sequences, with 15% to 20% found just once. This chain connects TRBV18 to TRBJ2-6, with 8 bases that match TRBD1. The receptor was derived from a human donor in good health (CMV status not recorded). Some clones in this sample may be carry-over from other donors' samples. Sequenced sample: PBMCs. This CDR3 is CASSPYGTGGVGANVLTF. The CDR3 DNA reads TGTGCCAGCTCACCTTACGGGACAGGTGGGGTCGGGGCCAACGTCCTGACTTTC. Together with reference TRBV18 and TRBJ2-6, the CDR3 gives the full variable domain: NAGVMQNPRHLVRRRGQEARLRCSPMKGHSHVYWYRQLPEEGLKFMVYLQKENIIDESGMPKERFSAEFPKEGPSILRIQQVVRGDSAAYFCASSPYGTGGVGANVLTFGAGSRLTVL.